This T cell receptor beta chain was sequenced for a study of shared clonotypes between healthy human individuals. Regarding the study as a whole: Having only a few donors restricted how much genetic and exposure-history diversity was captured.

Clones were sequenced by immunoSEQ multiplex PCR, and TCRdb holds only the in-frame ones, with some missing. The sample has about 2.5 million clones, 92% seen once. The CDR3 spans 15 residues. Germline assignment: CDR1 SGHDN and CDR2 FVKESK. V was cut by 0 bases and J by 6 bases, with 14 bases left in between. As for this clone: No antigen is known for it.

This sequence joins TRBV14 and TRBJ1-2; tentatively, D is TRBD1 (5 bases). Sample: naive CD4+ T cells from PBMCs. Subset given: CD45RA+ positively selected. The receptor's source is a man between 18 and 29 years old in good health. Some clones in this sample may be carry-over from other donors' samples. Written as DNA, the CDR3 is TGTGCCAGCAGCCAAGATGATCCAGGGCTAAATGGCTACACCTTC. It is translated as CASSQDDPGLNGYTF.